This section outlines one TCR beta chain sequence together with its context. This record comes from a study of CD8 T cells in Susac syndrome. Germline V gene lookup returns CDR1 MDHEN and CDR2 SYDVKM. CDR3 length equals 15 residues. The ends were cut back, 2 bases at V and 3 bases at J, with 11 bases in the middle. The authors reverse transcribed roughly 0.5 to 1 ug RNA with random hexamers. TCR beta CDR3 was amplified by immunoSEQ multiplex PCR. This amplification extended across 54 Vbeta and 13 Jbeta segments. TCRdb reanalysed the immunoSEQ multiplex PCR reads using MiXCR and keeps one entry per CDR3 protein. The sample consists of a few hundred thousand distinct CDR3 sequences, about 91% of them appearing once. TEMRA cells were FACS-enriched and CD8+ and CD4+ T cells negatively isolated.

The V gene is TRBV28, the J gene TRBJ2-1; perhaps TRBD2 as D (5 bases). The sequencing input was CD8+ T cells from PBMCs. The sequence came from a human donor with multiple sclerosis. CDR3 nucleotides: TGTGCCAGCAGTTTAGAGGGAGTGGGCTACAATGAGCAGTTCTTC. It is translated as CASSLEGVGYNEQFF.